This T cell receptor (beta chain) comes out of a study of OX40 agonist ivuxolimab in advanced cancers. General study points: Average numbers of expanded clones were greater in CD8+ T cells than in CD4+.

Patients were ineligible given autoimmune disease history or systemic immunosuppression. The length of the CDR3 is 14 residues. Germline CDR1 is SGHAT and CDR2 is FQNNGV. The ends lost 4 bases at V and 2 bases at J; junction bases unmatched: 4. This clone occurred once. Its antigen is currently unknown. The data were produced by immunoSEQ multiplex PCR, yet TCRdb's version contains in-frame clones alone and is incomplete. Among about 94,000 clones listed, 87% were seen once. The receptor's source is an adult with an advanced solid tumor such as melanoma, head and neck, liver or kidney cancer. The sample consisted of CD4+ or CD8+ T cells sorted from blood, taken in a trial of the OX40 agonist ivuxolimab. This sequence joins TRBV11-2 and TRBJ1-2; 7 bases map to TRBD1. The CDR3 reads CASSSLGGNYGYTF. Written as DNA, the CDR3 is TGTGCCAGCAGCTCCCTAGGGGGCAACTATGGCTACACCTTC.